This T cell receptor (beta chain) is drawn from a study of blood T cell repertoires in COVID-19. The protocol was immunoSEQ multiplex PCR, while the TCRdb copy is restricted to in-frame clones and leaves out a portion. The sample has about 100,000 clones, roughly 87% seen once. The V gene end was trimmed by 4 bases and the J gene end by 5 bases; junction bases not matched to a gene: 8. CDR1 and CDR2 from the germline V gene are SGHKS and YYEKEE (reference sequence). CDR3 length: 14 amino acids. This TCR was sampled from a woman aged 45 to 65 with COVID-19, enrolled during active disease. The sequencing sample was made of peripheral blood. The chain couples TRBV5-5 to TRBJ2-7; 8 bases match TRBD1. The CDR3 here is CASSERTGTHEQYF. CDR3 in DNA: TGTGCCAGCAGCGAGAGGACAGGGACCCACGAGCAGTACTTC.